Below are 24 T cell receptor beta chains sequenced from a single sample in a study of cytomegalovirus exposure and HLA in healthy donors. Sequencing was performed with immunoSEQ multiplex PCR; in TCRdb, only in-frame clones are kept and a portion is missing. The sample lists hundreds of thousands of clones, more than 75% occurring once. Sequencing was done on a sample of PBMCs. The source is a woman in her thirties in good health and CMV-seropositive.

V gene TRBV5-1 combines with J gene TRBJ2-2; D might be TRBD2 (5 bases). With 5 bases removed from V and 5 bases from J, the gap between germline ends came to 16 bases. Germline V gene lookup returns CDR1 SGHRS and CDR2 YFSETQ. The CDR3 is 15 amino acids. CDR3 nucleotides: TGCGCCAGCAGGTATGGGAACGGAGGTACCGGGGAGCTGTTTTTT. Encoded protein: CASRYGNGGTGELFF.

V gene TRBV2 combines with J gene TRBJ1-1; 7 bases match TRBD1. The CDR3 has 12 amino acids. Looked up from germline, CDR1 is SNHLY and CDR2 is FYNNEI. With 5 bases clipped from V and 4 bases from J, the junction kept 1 base outside the gene matches. The CDR3 DNA is TGTGCCAGCAGTCAGGGGGGCACTGAAGCTTTCTTT. Protein product: CASSQGGTEAFF.

This chain uses TRBV5-4 with TRBJ2-7; 7 bases are a match to TRBD1. V trimming: 0 bases; J trimming: 2 bases; junction bases outside the gene matches: 5. The germline CDR1 and CDR2 sequences are SGHNT and YYREEE (reference sequence). The CDR3 extends over 15 amino acids. The CDR3 here is CASSLDAGTAYEQYF. For the CDR3, the DNA is TGTGCCAGCAGCTTGGACGCCGGGACAGCCTACGAGCAGTACTTC.

The DNA for the CDR3 is TGTGCCTGGAGTTCCATGGGGCTAGGAAACACCATATATTTT. Translating it yields CAWSSMGLGNTIYF. This sequence joins TRBV30 and TRBJ1-3; tentative D call: TRBD1 (5 bases). This CDR3 spans 14 amino acids. Germline V gives CDR1 GTSNPN, CDR2 SVGIG (reference sequence). The V end was cut by 2 bases, the J end by 4 bases, with 12 bases between.

The chain combines TRBV9 with TRBJ1-2; 8 bases align to TRBD1. The CDR3 spans 16 residues. The V segment lost 0 bases and the J segment 3 bases; nucleotides outside the gene matches: 7. Germline V gene sequence: CDR1 SGDLS, CDR2 YYNGEE. The CDR3 is CASSVDAGGAYYGYTF. As DNA, the CDR3 is TGTGCCAGCAGCGTAGATGCAGGGGGCGCTTACTATGGCTACACCTTC.

The rearrangement joins TRBV5-6 to TRBJ2-3, with 9 nucleotides matching TRBD1. This CDR3 is 15 amino acids long. The germline CDR1 and CDR2 sequences are SGHDT and YYEEEE. The junction had 0 bases not matched to a gene; V was cut back by 0 bases and J by 1 base. DNA for the CDR3: TGTGCCAGCAGCTTGGGGACAGGGGGCACAGATACGCAGTATTTT. This translates into CASSLGTGGTDTQYF.

The chain has TRBV7-9 and TRBJ2-2, with D possibly matching TRBD2 (6 bases). This CDR3 is built from 16 residues. Germline V gives CDR1 SEHNR, CDR2 FQNEAQ (reference sequence). V lost 5 bases and J lost 3, with 16 bases in between. The CDR3 protein is CASSPGGDSYTGELFF. In DNA, the CDR3 is TGTGCCAGCAGCCCAGGAGGGGATTCCTACACCGGGGAGCTGTTTTTT.

The genes are TRBV27 and TRBJ2-3; 7 positions match TRBD2. V lost 5 bases to trimming and J lost 0 bases; unmatched junction nucleotides: 14. Germline V lookup: CDR1 MNHEY, CDR2 SMNVEV (reference sequence). The CDR3 is 18 residues long. CDR3 loop: CASSPGPKTSASTDTQYF. In DNA, the CDR3 is TGTGCCAGCAGTCCTGGCCCTAAAACTAGCGCCAGCACAGATACGCAGTATTTT.

The chain combines TRBV6-1 with TRBJ1-1; D is possibly TRBD1 (5 bases). Germline V CDR1 and CDR2: MNHNS, SASEGT. The CDR3 spans 14 residues. Trimming removed 6 bases at V and 6 bases at J, with 17 bases between. The CDR3 sequence is CASSALGGGPEAFF. CDR3 bases: TGTGCCAGCAGCGCTTTGGGGGGAGGCCCTGAAGCTTTCTTT.

This chain links TRBV4-1 with TRBJ1-1; D might be TRBD1 (6 bases). The CDR3 is 15 amino acids. The germline CDR1 and CDR2 sequences are MGHRA and YSYEKL. V was shortened by 2 bases and J by 1 base, with 11 bases between the two germline ends. The CDR3 coding sequence is TGCGCCAGCAGCCAAACGGGACACTCGAACACTGAAGCTTTCTTT. Translating it yields CASSQTGHSNTEAFF.

The V and J genes are TRBV30 and TRBJ2-2, with a tentative D call TRBD2 (6 bases). V was shortened by 4 bases and J by 0 bases, with 15 bases between the two germline ends. The germline V gene encodes CDR1 GTSNPN and CDR2 SVGIG (reference sequence). The CDR3 totals 16 residues. The CDR3 coding sequence is TGTGCCTGGAATCAAAATCTAGCGTCGAACACCGGGGAGCTGTTTTTT. The encoded protein is CAWNQNLASNTGELFF.

The chain links TRBV9 to TRBJ1-3, with 7 bases matching TRBD1. CDR1 and CDR2 (germline): SGDLS, YYNGEE. V shed 3 bases and J 2 bases; nucleotides not matched to a gene: 5. The CDR3 contains 15 residues. This chain's CDR3 is CASSATGTAGNTIYF. In DNA, the CDR3 is TGTGCCAGCAGCGCCACCGGGACAGCTGGAAACACCATATATTTT.

The genes are TRBV7-9 and TRBJ1-2, with 9 bases fitting TRBD1. The CDR3 contains 18 residues. The germline V gene has CDR1 SEHNR and CDR2 FQNEAQ (reference sequence). Trimming at V came to 10 bases and at J to 5 bases, leaving 23 bases not matched to a gene. DNA of the CDR3: TGTGCCACTCCCCTGTCCGGGACAGGGAAGAGGGGGCCTTATGGCTACACCTTC. Its translation: CATPLSGTGKRGPYGYTF.

The chain employs TRBV9 and TRBJ2-7; the D gene is possibly TRBD2 (6 bases). The CDR3 sequence is 14 residues long. The germline V and J ends were trimmed by 0 bases and 2 bases, with 9 bases remaining between them. Germline CDR1 SGDLS, CDR2 YYNGEE. The CDR3: CASSVGPGAYEQYF. CDR3 bases: TGTGCCAGCAGCGTAGGGCCGGGAGCCTACGAGCAGTACTTC.

CDR3 loop: CASSEANNYEQYF. The CDR3 DNA is TGTGCCAGCAGTGAGGCCAACAACTACGAGCAGTACTTC. The genes are TRBV6-1 and TRBJ2-7; D is uncertain. The CDR3 is made up of 13 amino acids. Trimming took off 3 bases at V and 3 bases at J, with 9 bases between the two ends. Germline loops: CDR1 MNHNS, CDR2 SASEGT.

This chain links TRBV5-1 with TRBJ2-5; no clear D. The germline CDR1 and CDR2 sequences are SGHRS and YFSETQ. The CDR3 totals 15 residues. Trimming removed 0 bases from V and 1 base from J, with 10 bases in between. Here the CDR3 DNA reads TGCGCCAGCAGCTTGGATCCAGTCTTCCAAGAGACCCAGTACTTC. It encodes CASSLDPVFQETQYF. The whole variable domain, filled in from reference TRBV5-1 and TRBJ2-5, reads KAGVTQTPRYLIKTRGQQVTLSCSPISGHRSVSWYQQTPGQGLQFLFEYFSETQRNKGNFPGRFSGRQFSNSRSEMNVSTLELGDSALYLCASSLDPVFQETQYFGPGTRLLVL.

The chain has TRBV12-5 and TRBJ1-1; weak D call: TRBD1 (5 bases). CDR1 LGHNT and CDR2 FRNRAP come from the germline V gene. The germline V and J ends were trimmed by 0 bases and 6 bases, with 11 bases remaining between them. The CDR3 contains 14 residues. Here the CDR3 DNA reads TGTGCTAGTGGTTTGGTACTCGGGGGGGCTGAAGCTTTCTTT. It encodes CASGLVLGGAEAFF.

The table lists this clone with a count of one. The CDR3: CAWSPGTGTGNTIYF. CDR3 nucleotides: TGTGCCTGGAGTCCCGGGACAGGGACTGGAAACACCATATATTTT. The chain joins TRBV30 to TRBJ1-3; 9 nucleotides agree with TRBD1. CDR3 length: 15 amino acids. V gave up 2 bases and J gave up 2 bases; unmatched junction bases: 4. CDR1 is GTSNPN and CDR2 is SVGIG in the germline V gene (reference sequence). The full variable domain, in which reference TRBV30 and TRBJ1-3 provide the parts outside the CDR3, is SQTIHQWPATLVQPVGSPLSLECTVEGTSNPNLYWYRQAAGRGLQLLFYSVGIGQISSEVPQNLSASRPQDRQFILSSKKLLLSDSGFYLCAWSPGTGTGNTIYFGEGSWLTVV.

The chain has TRBV13 and TRBJ2-7; weak D call: TRBD2 (5 bases). This CDR3 comprises 15 residues. Trimming took off 5 bases at V and 0 bases at J, with 14 bases between the two ends. The V gene's germline CDR1 is PRHDT and CDR2 FYEKMQ (reference sequence). CDR3 DNA: TGTGCCAGCAGCCCAAGCGGCATAAGCTCCTACGAGCAGTACTTC. It specifies CASSPSGISSYEQYF.

The V gene is TRBV27, the J gene TRBJ2-7; 11 nucleotides agree with TRBD1. Germline V lookup: CDR1 MNHEY, CDR2 SMNVEV (reference sequence). V was pared by 5 bases and J by 6 bases, with 9 bases of the junction left unmatched. This CDR3 has 15 amino acids. The CDR3 loop reads CASSARVGTGGEQYF. DNA for the CDR3: TGTGCCAGCAGTGCCCGAGTTGGGACAGGGGGCGAGCAGTACTTC.

V usage is TRBV5-1 and J usage is TRBJ2-1; weak D call: TRBD2 (5 bases). V was shortened by 2 bases and J by 3 bases, with 12 bases between the two germline ends. The germline gives CDR1 SGHRS, CDR2 YFSETQ. This CDR3 has 15 amino acids. CDR3 in DNA: TGCGCCAGCAGCTTTGTGGGAGAAAGCTACAATGAGCAGTTCTTC. This translates into CASSFVGESYNEQFF.

The chain is built from TRBV14 and TRBJ1-3; TRBD1 might be the D (5 bases). The CDR3 has 16 residues. The ends were cut back, 2 bases at V and 4 bases at J, with 15 bases in the middle. CDR1 SGHDN and CDR2 FVKESK come from the germline V gene. CDR3 DNA sequence: TGTGCCAGCAGCCAATGGCCGGGACTGGGAGGAAACACCATATATTTT. Translation: CASSQWPGLGGNTIYF.

V gene TRBV5-6 combines with J gene TRBJ2-3, with D tentatively TRBD2 (6 bases). The CDR3 totals 14 residues. The germline V gene encodes CDR1 SGHDT and CDR2 YYEEEE. V lost 4 bases to trimming and J lost 6 bases, with 15 bases between them. CDR3 DNA sequence: TGTGCCAGCAGCCGGGGGATGGGGGACGATACGCAGTATTTT. This codes for CASSRGMGDDTQYF.

The chain employs TRBV9 and TRBJ2-3, with 7 nucleotides matching TRBD2. J was trimmed by 2 bases and V by 0 bases; bases with no gene match: 6. The CDR3 is made up of 16 amino acids. Germline CDR1 and CDR2: SGDLS and YYNGEE. The CDR3 region is CASSVGLAGLTDTQYF. In DNA, the CDR3 is TGTGCCAGCAGCGTAGGGTTAGCGGGTCTCACAGATACGCAGTATTTT.